This TCR beta chain appears in the sequencing data of a study of beta chain features in type 1 diabetes. Study results and caveats: In all four CD4+ subsets, TCRB CDR3 length was significantly, moderately reduced in type 1 diabetes.

cDNA synthesis used the whole RNA isolate, giving expressed TCRB sequences. Sequencing used immunoSEQ multiplex PCR; TCRdb keeps in-frame clones, though not all of them. The data show more than 300,000 clones, about 12% seen once. In regard to this clone: Antigen: not known.

The TCR originated in a woman between 18 and 30 years old with type 1 diabetes. The material sequenced was naive CD4+ T cells from blood.

The chain's CDR3 is CASSAIGQGRRGTQYF. The CDR3 region has the DNA TGTGCCAGCAGCGCAATCGGGCAGGGTAGAAGAGGGACCCAGTACTTC. This sequence joins TRBV25-1 and TRBJ2-5, with D perhaps matching TRBD1 (5 bases). Germline CDR1 reads MGHDK; CDR2 reads SYGVNS. This CDR3 has 16 residues. The V gene lost 6 bases and the J gene lost 7 bases, with 24 bases spanning the gap.